This T cell receptor beta chain was sequenced in a study of T-cell reconstitution after alpha-beta-depleted transplantation in children. Remarks on this clonotype: The antigen remains unidentified.

Whole-study findings and limits: Reportedly, only several hundred clones from non-depleted graft cells drove alpha-beta T-cell counts at about two months. From surviving recipient T cells and thymic progenitors came the high day-60 TCRbeta diversity observed in some patients.

V lost 2 bases, J lost 0 bases, and 8 bases lay in between. The germline V gene has CDR1 WSHSY and CDR2 SAAADI. CDR3 size: 14 residues. Molecular barcoding with unique molecular identifiers was used for the TCRbeta library. TCRdb re-called the PCR reads through MiXCR, storing one row per CDR3 protein. The table shows over 150,000 distinct CDR3 sequences, with roughly 7.1% occurring only once. The rearrangement uses TRBV10-2 and TRBJ2-7; D remains ambiguous. This TCR was recovered from a boy aged 2 to 10 with acute lymphoblastic leukemia, due to receive a stem cell transplant. Sequenced here: PBMCs, sampled before TCRalphabeta/CD19-depleted stem cell transplant. The CDR3 protein is CASSERVLSYEQYF. In DNA, the CDR3 is TGCGCCAGCAGTGAGAGGGTCCTCTCCTACGAGCAGTACTTC.